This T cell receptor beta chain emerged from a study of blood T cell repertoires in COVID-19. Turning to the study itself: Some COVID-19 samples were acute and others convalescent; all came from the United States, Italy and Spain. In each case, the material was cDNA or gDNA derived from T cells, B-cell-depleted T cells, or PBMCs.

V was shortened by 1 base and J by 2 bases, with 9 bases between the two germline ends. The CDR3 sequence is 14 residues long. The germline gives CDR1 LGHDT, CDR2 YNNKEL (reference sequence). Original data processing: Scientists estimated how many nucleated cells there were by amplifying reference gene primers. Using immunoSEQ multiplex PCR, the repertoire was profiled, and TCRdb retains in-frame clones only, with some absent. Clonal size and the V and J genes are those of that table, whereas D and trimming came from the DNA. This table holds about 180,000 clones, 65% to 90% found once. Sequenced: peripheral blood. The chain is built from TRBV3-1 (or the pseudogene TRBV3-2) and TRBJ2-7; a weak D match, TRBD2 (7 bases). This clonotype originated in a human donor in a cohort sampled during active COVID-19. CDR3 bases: TGTGCCAGCAGCCAAGGGGGGGGCACCTACGAGCAGTACTTC. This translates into CASSQGGGTYEQYF.